Sequencing of this T cell receptor (beta chain) was carried out in a study of cytomegalovirus exposure and HLA in healthy donors. Across the whole study: A data release that came early held 80 million or so unique TCRs from HLA-typed donors. Findings and limits, study-wide: It was confirmed in vitro that a few of the CMV-associated chains were specific for CMV antigens. Segments of the TCR beta V type were, in most cases, productive about 87% or about 30% of the time in an earlier analysis.

The donors, nominally healthy at sampling, likely had unrecorded immune exposures. This clone has a single count. What it recognizes is unknown. CDR3 length: 12 residues. Per germline, CDR1 SQVTM and CDR2 ANQGSEA. V was clipped by 6 bases and J by 4 bases; unmatched bases: 1. PCR used 60 Vbeta primers and 13 Jbeta primers. Repertoires were generated with immunoSEQ multiplex PCR, while TCRdb's copy carries only in-frame clones and drops some. The table shows 150,000 to 200,000 clones, with roughly four fifths occurring only once. V and J are TRBV29-1 and TRBJ2-3, with TRBD2 matching 10 bases. The source is a woman younger than 45 in good health and CMV-seropositive. Material: PBMCs. CDR3 loop: CSVGTSADTQYF. In DNA form, the CDR3 reads TGCAGCGTGGGGACTAGCGCAGATACGCAGTATTTT.